The rows below give T cell receptor beta chains drawn from one sample of a study of blood T cell repertoires in COVID-19. The repertoire was sequenced with immunoSEQ multiplex PCR; TCRdb's copy has only in-frame clones and lacks some. Here the sample spans 230,000 or so clones, approximately 88% being singletons. The specimen sequenced was PBMCs or T cells enriched from blood (not recorded which). The receptors were sampled from a woman between 40 and 50 years old with acute COVID-19. CDR3s include the opening cysteine and the closing phenylalanine or tryptophan. Each record gives: D gene, V gene, CDR3 protein. The D gene is left open where the match is weak.

d_call: NA
v_call: TRBV18
cdr3_aa: CASSPPSGRETQYF

d_call: TRBD2
v_call: TRBV6-1
cdr3_aa: CASSESGQRGGRETQYF

d_call: NA
v_call: TRBV5-5
cdr3_aa: CASSGTGRTDEKLFF

d_call: TRBD1
v_call: TRBV7-9
cdr3_aa: CASSLGQGTSTDTQYF

d_call: TRBD1
v_call: TRBV7-2
cdr3_aa: CASSSRTGHEQYF

d_call: NA
v_call: TRBV9
cdr3_aa: CASSVGYGRASPNTEAFF

d_call: TRBD1
v_call: TRBV6-5
cdr3_aa: CASTPGTGPYEQYF

d_call: TRBD1
v_call: TRBV25-1
cdr3_aa: CASSVGQLVQETQYF

d_call: TRBD1
v_call: TRBV12-3/TRBV12-4
cdr3_aa: CASTWTGAIEAFF

d_call: NA
v_call: TRBV12-5
cdr3_aa: CASGLGPMAGANEKLFF

d_call: TRBD2
v_call: TRBV19
cdr3_aa: CASKGSGEVVGQFF

d_call: TRBD2
v_call: TRBV11-2
cdr3_aa: CASSFTGLVNTDTQYF

d_call: NA
v_call: TRBV27
cdr3_aa: CASRRGTHNEQFF

d_call: TRBD2
v_call: TRBV4-2
cdr3_aa: CASSQEIRLAGGETQYF

d_call: TRBD1
v_call: TRBV19
cdr3_aa: CASRGQAPNTEAFF

d_call: NA
v_call: TRBV4-3
cdr3_aa: CASSQDRLAVSSYNEQFF

d_call: TRBD2
v_call: TRBV5-4
cdr3_aa: CATASGSTDTQYF

d_call: TRBD1
v_call: TRBV5-6
cdr3_aa: CASSFWTGVWETQYF

d_call: TRBD2
v_call: TRBV19
cdr3_aa: CASSMSSLAGGPKSTDTQYF

d_call: TRBD2
v_call: TRBV7-2
cdr3_aa: CASSLAGSGGETQYF

d_call: NA
v_call: TRBV5-1
cdr3_aa: CASSLEHPNTEAFF

d_call: NA
v_call: TRBV11-3
cdr3_aa: CASSFSRDSPLHF

d_call: NA
v_call: TRBV6-1
cdr3_aa: CASTRTVDNSPLHF

d_call: NA
v_call: TRBV5-4
cdr3_aa: CASSLAGERETQYF

d_call: NA
v_call: TRBV4-2
cdr3_aa: CARSQGVGRGRTGELFF

d_call: TRBD2
v_call: TRBV19
cdr3_aa: CASSPSGRAGETQYF

d_call: NA
v_call: TRBV18
cdr3_aa: CASSPTGFNYQPQHF

d_call: NA
v_call: TRBV7-2
cdr3_aa: CASSLAPPGIEQPQHF

d_call: TRBD1
v_call: TRBV7-2
cdr3_aa: CASSLQGVADTQYF

d_call: NA
v_call: TRBV30
cdr3_aa: CAWSVTVEKLFF

d_call: NA
v_call: TRBV2
cdr3_aa: CASRPEGQGGQPQHF

d_call: NA
v_call: TRBV6-5
cdr3_aa: CASSYVGGNTEAFF

d_call: NA
v_call: TRBV7-6
cdr3_aa: CASSLGEEGNIQYF

d_call: TRBD1
v_call: TRBV7-2
cdr3_aa: CASSPRTGFYSGNTIYF